A selection of T cell receptor beta chains follows, all from one sample in a study of blood T cell repertoires in COVID-19. The table came from immunoSEQ multiplex PCR; TCRdb's copy has only in-frame clones and leaves some out. This sample yields 250,000 or so clones, of which 75% to 90% are seen a single time; 0.87% belongs to the top ten. The sequencing input was PBMCs or T cells enriched from blood (not recorded which). These receptor sequences come from a man between 45 and 60 years old who had been exposed to COVID-19. Each CDR3 is given without its conserved first and last residue. D genes are given only for firm matches.

v_call d_call cdr3_aa
TRBV4-2 - ASSQVSGGFSYNSPLH
TRBV9 - ASSVVGVTDTQY
TRBV18 - ASSPVAGRVAEQF
TRBV9 - ASSVDAPPRVQENSNQPQH
TRBV11-2 - ASSLSSIYGYT
TRBV10-3 TRBD1 AISRTGGNYGYT
TRBV2 - ASSETGKDQPQH
TRBV6-4 TRBD2 ASSERGGSGANVLT
TRBV5-8 - ASSLGGIGTEAF
TRBV5-6 TRBD1 ASRFAGGGNYGYT
TRBV6-5 - ASRAGDSPLH
TRBV28 TRBD2 ASSLWASGDDNEQF
TRBV28 TRBD1 ASRIRGSGNTIY
TRBV7-7 - ASSVGLAIQETQY
TRBV7-3 TRBD2 ASSVSGRGNEQF
TRBV28 - ASSLTEGTRGYT
TRBV28 TRBD1 ASSLRQGRAEAF
TRBV12-5 - ASGSSMNTEAF
TRBV28 - ASVGWDISNQPQH
TRBV5-1 - ASSLFSTGELF
TRBV10-3 - AIKLTGESPLH
TRBV30 TRBD1 AWRTRQGLGNTIY
TRBV5-1 TRBD1 ASNTGEGEKLF
TRBV4-1 TRBD1 ASSQLTGGKHYGYT
TRBV19 TRBD1 ASSPIQGRSEKLF
TRBV28 - ASSFQLSYEQY
TRBV19 - ASRREVGQETQY
TRBV19 TRBD1 ASRYSGTGLSPLH